The sequence of this TCR beta chain was determined in a study of cytomegalovirus exposure and HLA in healthy donors. This clone turned up a few times. CDR1 is SGHVS, CDR2 FQNEAQ, per germline. The CDR3 is 14 amino acids. Trimming left V 0 bases short and J 7 bases short, with 11 bases between. The study ran its PCR with 60 Vbeta and 13 Jbeta primers. Using immunoSEQ multiplex PCR, the repertoire was profiled, and TCRdb retains in-frame clones only, with some absent. This sample has fewer than 100,000 clones, with around 80% found just once. Sequenced sample: PBMCs. The J gene is TRBJ2-3, the V gene TRBV7-8; possibly TRBD1 for D (5 bases). This receptor was identified in a male donor in good health and CMV-seropositive. Written as DNA, the CDR3 is TGTGCCAGCAGCTTAGCGTCGGCAGGGCATACGCAGTATTTT. Protein: CASSLASAGHTQYF.